Below are 13 T cell receptor beta chains sequenced from a single sample in a study of CD8 T cells in ankylosing spondylitis. Each CDR3 protein gets one entry after TCRdb re-called the 5' RACE reads with MiXCR. The sample holds around 300,000 distinct CDR3 sequences, under 25% seen once. The source material was blood, either unsorted or a sorted T cell fraction (not recorded which). Receptors originate from a female donor with ankylosing spondylitis or in good health (not recorded which).

This chain's CDR3 is CSARLAGGLTMTEFF. The CDR3 nucleotides are TGCAGTGCTAGACTAGCGGGAGGACTAACAATGACGGAGTTCTTC. The chain links TRBV20-1 to TRBJ2-1, with 11 bases lining up with TRBD2. The CDR3 is made up of 15 amino acids. Germline V gene lookup returns CDR1 DFQATT and CDR2 SNEGSKA (reference sequence). V lost 2 bases, J lost 14 bases, and 14 bases stayed unmatched.

The chain employs TRBV29-1 and TRBJ1-2, with 7 bases aligning to TRBD1. Germline V CDR1 and CDR2: SQVTM, ANQGSEA. The V segment lost 2 bases and the J segment 8 bases; nucleotides outside the gene matches: 8. The CDR3 contains 13 residues. This chain's CDR3 is CSVEWGQLYGYTF. DNA of the CDR3: TGCAGCGTTGAATGGGGACAGTTATACGGCTACACCTTC.

The genes are TRBV11-1 and TRBJ2-3; tentatively, D is TRBD1 (7 bases). Per germline, CDR1 SGHAT and CDR2 FQDESV (reference sequence). The CDR3 spans 18 residues. Trimming took 2 bases from V and 0 from J, leaving 18 bases between them. Here the CDR3 reads CASSLRRAGGKSTDTQYF. Here the CDR3 DNA reads TGTGCCAGCAGCTTACGACGGGCAGGGGGGAAAAGCACAGATACGCAGTATTTT. The whole variable domain, filled in from reference TRBV11-1 and TRBJ2-3, reads EAEVAQSPRYKITEKSQAVAFWCDPISGHATLYWYRQILGQGPELLVQFQDESVVDDSQLPKDRFSAERLKGVDSTLKIQPAELGDSAMYLCASSLRRAGGKSTDTQYFGPGTRLTVL.

This clonotype was observed many times. The rearrangement uses TRBV20-1 and TRBJ2-5; TRBD1 matches 9 bases. The germline gives CDR1 DFQATT, CDR2 SNEGSKA (reference sequence). The ends lost 6 bases at V and 3 bases at J; junction bases unmatched: 5. The CDR3 has 13 residues. The CDR3 DNA reads TGCAGTGCCTGGACAGGGGCAGAAGAGACCCAGTACTTC. Translating it yields CSAWTGAEETQYF.

Only a few counts were recorded for this clonotype. The chain is built from TRBV6-5 and TRBJ2-2; a possible D gene is TRBD1 (7 bases). Trimming cost V 2 bases and J 0 bases, with 13 bases left between them. The CDR3 length is 17 residues. Germline values: CDR1 MNHEY, CDR2 SVGAGI. This chain's CDR3 is CASSYGRTGANTGELFF. DNA for the CDR3: TGTGCCAGCAGTTACGGGAGGACAGGAGCGAACACCGGGGAGCTGTTTTTT.

The chain links TRBV18 to TRBJ1-1, with a possible D match to TRBD1 (6 bases). Trimming removed 4 bases from V and 7 bases from J, with 7 bases in between. CDR1 and CDR2 (germline): KGHSH, LQKENI. This CDR3 is built from 11 residues. Here the CDR3 DNA reads TGTGCCAGCTCACAGGACAGTGAAGCTTTCTTT. Encoded protein: CASSQDSEAFF.

This clonotype was seen repeatedly, ten times or more. The genes are TRBV3-1 and TRBJ2-1, with D perhaps matching TRBD2 (5 bases). This CDR3 is built from 13 residues. From germline, CDR1 is LGHDT and CDR2 YNNKEL (reference sequence). V shed 0 bases and J shed 10 bases, with 10 bases lying between them. The CDR3 nucleotides read TGTGCCAGCAGCCAAGATGGGGAGCGGGAGCAGTTCTTC. This encodes CASSQDGEREQFF.

This clonotype has a handful of counts. The chain is built from TRBV7-2 and TRBJ2-2, with TRBD1 matching 7 bases. Germline CDR1 reads SGHTA; CDR2 reads FQGNSA. V shed 5 bases, J shed 2 bases, and the junction held 2 bases outside the gene matches. This CDR3 region has 14 residues. DNA for the CDR3: TGTGCCAGCAGCGACAGGGTTAACACCGGGGAGCTGTTTTTT. This translates into CASSDRVNTGELFF.

The rearrangement joins TRBV29-1 to TRBJ2-2; D possibly corresponds to TRBD1 (6 bases). Germline V gene sequence: CDR1 SQVTM, CDR2 ANQGSEA. The length of the CDR3 is 14 residues. Trimming took off 3 bases at V and 8 bases at J, with 16 bases between the two ends. The CDR3 spells CSVDRTGSGGELFF. CDR3 DNA sequence: TGCAGCGTTGACCGTACAGGGTCCGGTGGGGAGCTGTTTTTT.

This clonotype was observed a handful of times. The V call is TRBV20-1, the J call TRBJ2-5; possible D gene TRBD2, 6 bases. The CDR3 is made up of 14 amino acids. The germline V and J ends were trimmed by 3 bases and 3 bases, with 14 bases remaining between them. Germline V gives CDR1 DFQATT, CDR2 SNEGSKA (reference sequence). The CDR3 bases are TGCAGTGCTAGCGTAGCGGACGTCAAAGAGACCCAGTACTTC. Its protein product is CSASVADVKETQYF.

This clonotype was seen a handful of times. The chain is built from TRBV7-6 and TRBJ1-1, with 9 nucleotides matching TRBD1. The CDR3 is made up of 13 amino acids. Germline loops: CDR1 SGHVS, CDR2 FNYEAQ. V shed 1 base and J 8 bases; nucleotides not matched to a gene: 2. CDR3 nucleotides: TGTGCCAGCAGCTTAGTTGGGACAGGGGAAGCTTTCTTT. It codes for CASSLVGTGEAFF.

The chain joins TRBV27 to TRBJ2-1; tentatively, D is TRBD1 (6 bases). This CDR3 is 15 amino acids long. Germline loops: CDR1 MNHEY, CDR2 SMNVEV (reference sequence). The V end lost 3 bases, the J end lost 3 bases, and 12 bases lay between the germline ends. The CDR3 DNA is TGTGCCAGCAGTTTTGAGGGACAAGACTACAATGAGCAGTTCTTC. As protein: CASSFEGQDYNEQFF.

The rearrangement uses TRBV7-9 and TRBJ2-7, with 8 bases matching TRBD2. Germline CDR1 is SEHNR and CDR2 is FQNEAQ (reference sequence). V shed 3 bases, J shed 0 bases, and the junction held 4 bases outside the gene matches. This CDR3 spans 15 amino acids. DNA of the CDR3: TGTGCCAGCAGCTTGATTCTAGCGGGCTCCTACGAGCAGTACTTC. Translation: CASSLILAGSYEQYF.